These T cell receptor beta chains were read from a single sample in a study of radiation and T cells in renal cell carcinoma. Data came from immunoSEQ multiplex PCR; TCRdb stores just in-frame clones and leaves some out. This table has 160,000 or so clones, about 91% appearing once. The sample in question was blood, obtained from a patient whose treatment included radiotherapy and nephrectomy. These receptors all come from a woman between 45 and 65 years old with renal cell carcinoma. Both conserved end residues are part of each CDR3. D genes are given only for firm matches. Clone size, where shown, is once, few, many, or a class for clones that have expanded.

cdr3_length	v_call	clone_size	j_call	d_call	cdr3_nt	cdr3_aa
15	TRBV28	.	TRBJ2-2	TRBD1	TGTGCCAGCAGTCTGACAGGGGATCGGACCGGGGAGCTGTTTTTT	CASSLTGDRTGELFF
16	TRBV4-1	.	TRBJ2-2	.	TGCGCCAGCAGACGCGAAGTAGGGACATACACCGGGGAGCTGTTTTTT	CASRREVGTYTGELFF
14	TRBV15	.	TRBJ1-4	.	TGTGCCACCAGAAAAGGGACACCTAATGAAAAACTGTTTTTT	CATRKGTPNEKLFF
14	TRBV11-1	.	TRBJ1-4	.	TGTGCCAGCAGCCCAAGTGGAACTAATGAAAAACTGTTTTTT	CASSPSGTNEKLFF
15	TRBV6-1	.	TRBJ2-7	TRBD2	TGTGCCAGCAGAGTTAATCGCGGGGGAAAGGACGAGCAGTACTTC	CASRVNRGGKDEQYF
15	TRBV9	.	TRBJ2-7	TRBD2	TGTGCCAGCAGCGTAGCTAGCGGGGGTGCCTACGAGCAGTACTTC	CASSVASGGAYEQYF
15	TRBV7-3	once	TRBJ2-3	.	TGTGCCAGCAGCTTTACAGGCTTAGGCACAGATACGCAGTATTTT	CASSFTGLGTDTQYF
13	TRBV5-6	.	TRBJ1-1	.	TGTGCCAGCAGCTTGGCAGGGAACACTGAAGCTTTCTTT	CASSLAGNTEAFF
15	TRBV5-6	.	TRBJ1-2	.	TGTGCCAGCAGCGTGGTTTGGGGGCCGCGCTATGGCTACACCTTC	CASSVVWGPRYGYTF
15	TRBV19	.	TRBJ1-2	TRBD1	TGTGCCAGTAGTATAGACTTGACAGGGCCCTATGGCTACACCTTC	CASSIDLTGPYGYTF
16	TRBV10-1	.	TRBJ2-7	.	TGCGCCAGCAGTCGACGCCAGTGTCCGGTCAACTACGAGCAGTACTTC	CASSRRQCPVNYEQYF
14	TRBV6-5	.	TRBJ2-4	.	TGTGCCAGCAGTATAGCCTATGCCAAAAACATTCAGTACTTC	CASSIAYAKNIQYF